The 29 T cell receptor beta chains below were found in one sample sequenced in a study of shared clonotypes between healthy human individuals. Assay: immunoSEQ multiplex PCR; the TCRdb copy retains only in-frame clones and omits some. The sample carries 1.5 million to 2.5 million clones, roughly 94% recorded once. Naive CD8 cells lacked CD45RO and underwent positive selection for CCR7, leaving out terminally differentiated effector memory CD45RA+ cells. The sequenced sample consisted of naive CD8+ T cells sorted from blood. These receptors all come from a man between 18 and 29 years old in good health.

This clone was seen a single time. The V call is TRBV4-2, the J call TRBJ1-5, with D possibly being TRBD1 (5 bases). Trimming pared 0 bases from V and 2 bases from J, leaving 11 bases between. The CDR3 runs 16 residues. Germline V gene data show CDR1 as LGHNA and CDR2 as YNFKEQ. CDR3 in amino acids: CASSQDYGGGNQPQHF. As DNA, the CDR3 is TGTGCCAGCAGCCAAGATTACGGGGGAGGCAATCAGCCCCAGCATTTT.

J is TRBJ2-1 and V is TRBV7-9, with D perhaps matching TRBD1 (5 bases). This CDR3 comprises 12 residues. Germline V gene lookup returns CDR1 SEHNR and CDR2 FQNEAQ (reference sequence). Trimming cost V 4 bases and J 7 bases, with 8 bases left between them. The CDR3 DNA sequence: TGTGCCAGCAGCTCGAGACAGAATGAGCAGTTCTTC. Protein product: CASSSRQNEQFF.

The chain joins TRBV29-1 to TRBJ2-1, with TRBD2 identical over 11 bases. The length of the CDR3 is 17 residues. Germline V CDR1 and CDR2: SQVTM, ANQGSEA. The V segment lost 0 bases and the J segment 6 bases; nucleotides outside the gene matches: 10. As DNA, the CDR3 is TGCAGCGTTGAAGATCTCGGGACTAGCGGCCCCTTCAATGAGCAGTTCTTC. It encodes CSVEDLGTSGPFNEQFF.

The rearrangement joins TRBV2 to TRBJ2-7; D unclear. Trimming stripped 6 bases from V and 2 bases from J, with 11 bases between. In germline, CDR1 is SNHLY, CDR2 FYNNEI. The CDR3 sequence is 13 residues long. The CDR3: CASSQWSTYEQYF. CDR3 in DNA: TGTGCCAGCAGCCAATGGTCCACCTACGAGCAGTACTTC.

With regard to this clone: The identical CDR3 is also encoded by other nucleotide sequences in the sample. The chain links TRBV10-3 to TRBJ2-1; tentative D call: TRBD2 (6 bases). Per germline, CDR1 ENHRY and CDR2 SYGVKD. The V end lost 6 bases, the J end lost 0 bases, and 12 bases lay between the germline ends. The CDR3 contains 15 residues. The CDR3 is CAISEAGNSYNEQFF. DNA of the CDR3: TGTGCCATCAGCGAAGCGGGCAACTCCTACAATGAGCAGTTCTTC.

This clone was recorded only once. The chain uses TRBV10-3 and TRBJ2-7; D gene uncertain. Germline V CDR1 and CDR2: ENHRY, SYGVKD. V shed 6 bases and J shed 6 bases, with 15 bases lying between them. The CDR3 has 13 amino acids. The CDR3 DNA sequence: TGTGCCATCAGCTATGACACCTCCGGCGAGCAGTACTTC. Amino acid sequence: CAISYDTSGEQYF.

This chain uses TRBV2 with TRBJ2-7; 8 nucleotides align to TRBD1. This CDR3 is 15 amino acids long. The V and J ends lost 5 bases and 2 bases, in that order; junction bases with no gene match: 8. Germline CDR1 SNHLY, CDR2 FYNNEI. CDR3 nucleotide sequence: TGTGCCAGCAGTAACCGGACAGGGATAACCTACGAGCAGTACTTC. It specifies CASSNRTGITYEQYF.

This sequence joins TRBV12-5 and TRBJ1-2; 7 nucleotides agree with TRBD1. Germline trimming cut 1 base from V and 5 bases from J; bases unmatched to any gene: 13. Germline V gene lookup returns CDR1 LGHNT and CDR2 FRNRAP. The CDR3 totals 17 residues. The DNA of the CDR3 is TGTGCTAGTGGTTTGGATCCGACAGGGTTTCGAGTATATGGCTACACCTTC. Encoded protein: CASGLDPTGFRVYGYTF.

Note on this clone: At the DNA level, this CDR3 is encoded by other sequences in the same sample as well. The chain links TRBV29-1 to TRBJ2-2; D remains ambiguous. V was cut by 6 bases and J by 2 bases, with 7 bases left in between. Germline assignment: CDR1 SQVTM and CDR2 ANQGSEA. The CDR3 has 12 residues. The DNA of the CDR3 is TGCAGCGTGCAGGAAAACACCGGGGAGCTGTTTTTT. This encodes CSVQENTGELFF.

The chain has TRBV27 and TRBJ2-6; D not certain. Germline-derived CDR1 and CDR2 are MNHEY and SMNVEV (reference sequence). The CDR3 spans 16 residues. V was shortened by 2 bases and J by 0 bases, with 8 bases between the two germline ends. The CDR3 bases are TGTGCCAGCAGTTTACGGCAGTACTCTGGGGCCAACGTCCTGACTTTC. It translates to CASSLRQYSGANVLTF.

The chain links TRBV11-2 to TRBJ2-2; D remains unclear. Trimming removed 1 base from V and 0 bases from J, with 12 bases in between. The CDR3 length is 17 residues. The germline V gene has CDR1 SGHAT and CDR2 FQNNGV. The CDR3 reads CASSLVAWQANTGELFF. For the CDR3, the DNA is TGTGCCAGCAGCTTAGTTGCCTGGCAAGCGAACACCGGGGAGCTGTTTTTT.

This chain connects TRBV4-3 to TRBJ1-2, with D unclear. V lost 0 bases and J 5 bases, leaving 16 bases between the germline ends. The CDR3 extends over 16 amino acids. Per germline, CDR1 LGHNA and CDR2 YSLEER. The CDR3 sequence is CASSQEVSGDGYGYTF. CDR3 DNA: TGCGCCAGCAGCCAAGAAGTTAGCGGGGATGGGTATGGCTACACCTTC.

J is TRBJ2-5 and V is TRBV5-1, with 9 positions matching TRBD1. This CDR3 region has 15 residues. Germline loops: CDR1 SGHRS, CDR2 YFSETQ. After removal of 1 base from V and 5 bases from J, the junction contained 6 bases not matched to a gene. The CDR3 reads CASSLQGQGTETQYF. The CDR3 DNA follows: TGCGCCAGCAGCTTGCAGGGACAGGGAACGGAGACCCAGTACTTC. The full variable domain, in which reference TRBV5-1 and TRBJ2-5 provide the parts outside the CDR3, is KAGVTQTPRYLIKTRGQQVTLSCSPISGHRSVSWYQQTPGQGLQFLFEYFSETQRNKGNFPGRFSGRQFSNSRSEMNVSTLELGDSALYLCASSLQGQGTETQYFGPGTRLLVL.

This clone was seen only once. This chain links TRBV7-8 with TRBJ2-7, with 11 bases lining up with TRBD2. This CDR3 comprises 15 residues. Germline V gives CDR1 SGHVS, CDR2 FQNEAQ. J lost 3 bases, V lost 3 bases, and 4 bases had no gene match. In DNA form, the CDR3 reads TGTGCCAGCAGCTTTCAGGGACTAGCGGACTACGAGCAGTACTTC. Encoded protein: CASSFQGLADYEQYF.

The gene calls are TRBV28 and TRBJ1-2; 9 bases agree with TRBD1. Trimming at V came to 5 bases and at J to 5 bases, leaving 6 bases not matched to a gene. Germline CDR1 reads MDHEN; CDR2 reads SYDVKM. The CDR3 extends over 14 amino acids. The CDR3 reads CASSGTGTIYGYTF. The CDR3 DNA follows: TGTGCCAGCAGTGGGACAGGGACCATTTATGGCTACACCTTC.

V gene TRBV9 combines with J gene TRBJ2-5; a weak D match, TRBD2 (6 bases). The CDR3 contains 14 residues. The germline gives CDR1 SGDLS, CDR2 YYNGEE. V lost 0 bases, J lost 5 bases, and 11 bases lay in between. CDR3: CASSVGGDGETQYF. For the CDR3, the DNA is TGTGCCAGCAGCGTAGGCGGGGACGGGGAGACCCAGTACTTC.

This clone was seen once. The chain couples TRBV29-1 to TRBJ2-2; 7 bases are shared with TRBD1. Trimming cost V 1 base and J 4 bases; bases outside gene matches: 6. CDR1 is SQVTM, CDR2 ANQGSEA, per germline. The CDR3 runs 15 residues. The CDR3 reads CSVEVGGAGTGELFF. Here the CDR3 DNA reads TGCAGCGTTGAAGTAGGGGGCGCGGGCACCGGGGAGCTGTTTTTT.

Concerning this clone itself: One end of the junction does not line up with germline, which may come from a read error. The chain combines TRBV11-2 with TRBJ1-1; no clear D gene. The CDR3 runs 13 residues. The germline V gene encodes CDR1 SGHAT and CDR2 FQNNGV. The CDR3 region is CASSLGQVAAGEF. As DNA, the CDR3 is TGTGCCAGCAGCTTGGGTCAGGTCGCCGCCGGAGAATTT.

This chain links TRBV28 with TRBJ2-5, with D perhaps matching TRBD1 (5 bases). V was clipped by 3 bases and J by 2 bases, with 16 bases between them. This CDR3 has 16 amino acids. Germline V lookup: CDR1 MDHEN, CDR2 SYDVKM. CDR3 residues: CASSLWGAGPQETQYF. CDR3 DNA sequence: TGTGCCAGCAGTTTGTGGGGCGCAGGTCCACAAGAGACCCAGTACTTC.

The chain is built from TRBV19 and TRBJ1-1; TRBD1 is a possible D gene (6 bases). CDR3 length equals 14 residues. Germline V gene lookup returns CDR1 LNHDA and CDR2 SQIVND (reference sequence). V shed 7 bases and J shed 2 bases, with 14 bases lying between them. CDR3 amino acids: CASNPGTPNTEAFF. The CDR3 DNA follows: TGTGCCAGTAACCCTGGGACACCTAACACTGAAGCTTTCTTT.

The chain recombines TRBV29-1 with TRBJ2-7; 9 bases align to TRBD1. The CDR3 covers 16 residues. The germline gives CDR1 SQVTM, CDR2 ANQGSEA. With 1 base clipped from V and 1 base from J, the junction kept 8 bases outside the gene matches. CDR3 loop: CSVEGPEGTGSYEQYF. The CDR3 coding sequence is TGCAGCGTTGAAGGGCCGGAAGGGACAGGGTCCTACGAGCAGTACTTC.

The table lists this clone with a count of one. The chain employs TRBV10-2 and TRBJ2-5, with 8 bases fitting TRBD2. Per germline, CDR1 WSHSY and CDR2 SAAADI. The CDR3 consists of 13 residues. Trimming took 5 bases from V and 3 from J; bases not matched to a gene: 2. The CDR3 loop reads CASSRAGEETQYF. CDR3 bases: TGCGCCAGCAGTCGAGCGGGAGAAGAGACCCAGTACTTC.

This chain connects TRBV6-5 to TRBJ2-7; D is possibly TRBD1 or TRBD2 (5 bases each). This CDR3 contains 13 residues. The V and J ends lost 2 bases and 6 bases respectively, with 11 bases between them. The germline V gene has CDR1 MNHEY and CDR2 SVGAGI. The CDR3 loop reads CASSYRGDGEQYF. The CDR3 bases are TGTGCCAGCAGTTACCGAGGGGACGGCGAGCAGTACTTC.

The gene calls are TRBV30 and TRBJ1-2; 7 nucleotides line up with TRBD1. CDR3 length: 13 residues. J lost 8 bases, V lost 0 bases, and 6 bases had no gene match. Germline CDR1 is GTSNPN and CDR2 is SVGIG (reference sequence). CDR3 DNA: TGTGCCTGGAGTGTAGCGACAGGGTCGGGCTACACCTTC. The encoded protein is CAWSVATGSGYTF.

The chain carries TRBV6-1 and TRBJ2-1; 7 bases line up with TRBD1. Germline CDR1 and CDR2: MNHNS and SASEGT. After removal of 2 bases from V and 4 bases from J, the junction contained 5 bases not matched to a gene. The CDR3 is 15 residues long. This CDR3 reads CASSELDREYNEQFF. The CDR3 bases are TGTGCCAGCAGTGAACTCGACAGGGAATACAATGAGCAGTTCTTC.

V gene TRBV6-5 combines with J gene TRBJ2-7; D is unclear. V lost 3 bases and J lost 2, with 8 bases in between. Looked up from germline, CDR1 is MNHEY and CDR2 is SVGAGI. This CDR3 has 13 residues. The DNA for the CDR3 is TGTGCCAGCAGTTATCAGGCTACCTACGAGCAGTACTTC. Translating gives CASSYQATYEQYF.

This clone was recorded only once. The J gene is TRBJ2-1, the V gene TRBV4-1, with D possibly matching TRBD2 (6 bases). Germline V gene lookup returns CDR1 MGHRA and CDR2 YSYEKL. Trimming shortened V by 1 base and J by 15 bases, and 13 bases separated the two germline ends. This CDR3 spans 12 amino acids. The CDR3 DNA sequence: TGCGCCAGCAGCCAAGGGGGCGGGGATCGGTTCTTC. Residues: CASSQGGGDRFF.

The sample holds one count of this clone. The CDR3 loop reads CSVASNYGYTF. The DNA of the CDR3 is TGCAGCGTCGCCTCTAACTATGGCTACACCTTC. The chain joins TRBV29-1 to TRBJ1-2, with unresolved D. Germline V gene sequence: CDR1 SQVTM, CDR2 ANQGSEA. This CDR3 has 11 residues. Trimming stripped 6 bases from V and 0 bases from J, with 5 bases between.

The chain carries TRBV5-1 and TRBJ2-7; D is possibly TRBD2 (5 bases). The V gene's germline CDR1 is SGHRS and CDR2 YFSETQ. The CDR3 spans 14 residues. V was pared by 2 bases and J by 3 bases, with 12 bases between. CDR3 residues: CASSFGLGDYEQYF. Here the CDR3 DNA reads TGCGCCAGCAGCTTCGGCCTCGGGGACTACGAGCAGTACTTC. The full variable domain, its missing parts supplied by reference TRBV5-1 and TRBJ2-7, is KAGVTQTPRYLIKTRGQQVTLSCSPISGHRSVSWYQQTPGQGLQFLFEYFSETQRNKGNFPGRFSGRQFSNSRSEMNVSTLELGDSALYLCASSFGLGDYEQYFGPGTRLTVT.